The 9 T cell receptor beta chains presented below share a single source sample, sequenced in a study of T cells in Graves' hyperthyroidism and ophthalmopathy. Amplification of TCR beta CDR3 regions was performed using RNA transcripts as template. First-round RT-PCR targeting the TCR CDR3 was performed with the HTBI primer set. Via MiXCR, TCRdb re-called the multiplex PCR reads, giving one row per CDR3 protein. Among 300,000 to 500,000 distinct CDR3 sequences listed, around 15% were seen once. What was sequenced was blood. Every receptor here comes from a man between 45 and 60 years old with Graves' ophthalmopathy.

In this sample, this clonotype turned up many times. The J gene is TRBJ2-5, the V gene TRBV7-2, with TRBD2 as a possible D gene (5 bases). V gave up 8 bases and J gave up 2 bases, with 12 bases separating them. Looked up from germline, CDR1 is SGHTA and CDR2 is FQGNSA. CDR3 length: 13 amino acids. CDR3 residues: CASASGIQETQYF. The CDR3, as DNA: TGTGCCAGCGCTTCGGGGATACAAGAGACCCAGTACTTC.

Ten or more counts support this clonotype. The chain is built from TRBV7-9 and TRBJ1-4; D is undetermined. The germline V gene has CDR1 SEHNR and CDR2 FQNEAQ (reference sequence). Trimming left V 5 bases short and J 8 bases short, with 15 bases between. This CDR3 is 14 amino acids long. The CDR3 loop is CASSQRKDGEKLFF. CDR3 sequence (DNA): TGTGCCAGCAGCCAAAGAAAAGATGGGGAAAAACTGTTTTTT.

This clonotype was found many times. CDR3 sequence (DNA): TGTGCCAGCAGGACGGACAGAAAAATCCAAGAGACCCAGTACTTC. Protein product: CASRTDRKIQETQYF. The chain uses TRBV7-9 and TRBJ2-5, with D perhaps matching TRBD1 (6 bases). CDR3 length equals 15 residues. Germline V gene sequence: CDR1 SEHNR, CDR2 FQNEAQ (reference sequence). V was pared by 6 bases and J by 1 base, with 15 bases between.

This clonotype came up a few times. The genes are TRBV19 and TRBJ2-2; D is undetermined. CDR1 is LNHDA and CDR2 is SQIVND in the germline V gene (reference sequence). V was pared by 7 bases and J by 8 bases, with 26 bases between. There are 17 residues in the CDR3. This CDR3 reads CASTRVVPVGPEGELFF. The CDR3 nucleotides read TGTGCCAGTACAAGGGTGGTGCCGGTGGGCCCAGAAGGGGAGCTGTTTTTT. The full variable domain, completed using reference TRBV19 and TRBJ2-2, is DGGITQSPKYLFRKEGQNVTLSCEQNLNHDAMYWYRQDPGQGLRLIYYSQIVNDFQKGDIAEGYSVSREKKESFPLTVTSAQKNPTAFYLCASTRVVPVGPEGELFFGEGSRLTVL.

The table lists this clonotype with many counts. This sequence joins TRBV30 and TRBJ1-2, with a tentative D call TRBD1 (6 bases). CDR3 length: 11 amino acids. Germline V gene lookup returns CDR1 GTSNPN and CDR2 SVGIG (reference sequence). V was pared by 1 base and J by 8 bases, with 8 bases between. CDR3 in DNA: TGTGCCTGGAGTGCAGGGGAAGGCTACACCTTC. Translation gives CAWSAGEGYTF.

This clonotype was recorded at least ten times. CDR3 sequence reads: CASSQGLAEVYNEQFF. In DNA form, the CDR3 reads TGTGCCAGCAGCCAAGGTCTAGCGGAAGTCTACAATGAGCAGTTCTTC. The J gene is TRBJ2-1, the V gene TRBV3-1; TRBD2 matches at 7 bases. The CDR3 length is 16 residues. The J segment lost 3 bases and the V segment lost 1 base, leaving 6 bases of the junction unmatched. Looked up from germline, CDR1 is LGHDT and CDR2 is YNNKEL (reference sequence).

This clonotype was detected ten times or more. The rearrangement joins TRBV20-1 to TRBJ2-1; 9 nucleotides match TRBD2. The J segment lost 4 bases and the V segment lost 0 bases, leaving 4 bases of the junction unmatched. The CDR3 spans 15 residues. Germline values: CDR1 DFQATT, CDR2 SNEGSKA (reference sequence). CDR3: CSAREAGGPYNEQFF. In DNA, the CDR3 is TGCAGTGCTAGAGAGGCGGGAGGGCCTTACAATGAGCAGTTCTTC.

This clonotype was detected many times. The rearrangement uses TRBV30 and TRBJ1-4, with TRBD1 matching over 7 bases. Looked up from germline, CDR1 is GTSNPN and CDR2 is SVGIG (reference sequence). J gave up 7 bases and V 0 bases, and 5 bases lay outside the gene matches. This CDR3 is 14 amino acids long. This CDR3 is CAWSVYRGFEKLFF. For the CDR3, the DNA is TGTGCCTGGAGTGTGTACAGGGGTTTTGAAAAACTGTTTTTT. Full variable domain (missing parts from reference TRBV30 and TRBJ1-4): SQTIHQWPATLVQPVGSPLSLECTVEGTSNPNLYWYRQAAGRGLQLLFYSVGIGQISSEVPQNLSASRPQDRQFILSSKKLLLSDSGFYLCAWSVYRGFEKLFFGSGTQLSVL.

This clonotype was seen repeatedly, ten times or more. The J gene is TRBJ2-2, the V gene TRBV6-1; D is unclear. Trimming stripped 6 bases from V and 8 bases from J, with 10 bases between. In germline, CDR1 is MNHNS, CDR2 SASEGT. The CDR3 has 12 residues. The CDR3 loop reads CASSQTGGELFF. The CDR3 DNA sequence: TGTGCCAGCAGCCAAACCGGGGGGGAGCTGTTTTTT.